This T cell receptor (beta chain) was identified in a study of PD-1 blockade in classical Hodgkin lymphoma. Time point here: cycle 4 day 1 (C4D1), after about 6 weeks of nivolumab. Every one of the patients relapsed after autologous stem cell transplantation (brentuximab vedotin exposure was variable). Findings and limits, study-wide: Diversity in CD4+ TCRs, unlike that measured in CD8+ TCRs, had risen significantly by C4D1. Baseline diversity in complete responders resembled that of newly diagnosed patients.

Germline V gene data show CDR1 as MDHEN and CDR2 as SYDVKM. The CDR3 totals 15 residues. J lost 2 bases, V lost 5 bases, and 6 bases had no gene match. This clone was seen only a few times. What it binds is unknown. Method: immunoSEQ multiplex PCR; TCRdb's copy keeps in-frame clones and lacks some. The table records 28,000 or so clones, 72% of them present only once. The V call is TRBV28, the J call TRBJ2-1; 7 bases map to TRBD2. The sequence derives from a human donor with classical Hodgkin lymphoma. The sample consisted of peripheral blood mononuclear cells (PBMCs), taken before the fourth cycle of nivolumab. For the CDR3, the DNA is TGTGCCAGCAGTCGTACTAGCGTAACCTACAATGAGCAGTTCTTC. It specifies CASSRTSVTYNEQFF.